This entry lists 32 T cell receptor beta chains sequenced from one sample in a study of vaccination and CD4 T cells after COVID-19. Sequence data for DNA of cultured CD4+ T cells were generated by the Oncomine TCR Beta short-read assay. TCRdb re-called the PCR reads with MiXCR, one entry per CDR3 protein. The sample contains 15,000 or so distinct CDR3 sequences, 35% to 40% of which appear only once. No antigen has been identified for these receptors. Documented treatment: roughly 10-day PBMC culture with coronavirus spike peptide pools or control peptides (ViraFEST assay). Sequences were obtained from cultured CD4+ T cells from blood. These receptors all come from a human donor with COVID-19.

This clonotype was counted a few times. V and J are TRBV27 and TRBJ1-2; perhaps TRBD1 as D (6 bases). The germline CDR1 and CDR2 sequences are MNHEY and SMNVEV (reference sequence). This CDR3 has 13 amino acids. V lost 1 base to trimming and J lost 8 bases, with 11 bases between them. CDR3 protein: CASSLWGAQGYTF. The CDR3 DNA is TGTGCCAGCAGTTTATGGGGGGCGCAGGGCTACACCTTC.

The chain carries TRBV29-1 and TRBJ2-1, with TRBD2 matching 14 bases. With 6 bases clipped from V and 7 bases from J, the junction kept 8 bases outside the gene matches. The CDR3 runs to 15 residues. Germline CDR1 reads SQVTM; CDR2 reads ANQGSEA. The CDR3, as DNA: TGCAGCGTCATCGGACTAGCGGGGGGATGGAATGAGCAGTTCTTC. Residues: CSVIGLAGGWNEQFF.

The V and J genes are TRBV10-2 and TRBJ2-3; D ambiguous. From germline, CDR1 is WSHSY and CDR2 SAAADI. The CDR3 sequence is 16 residues long. V lost 7 bases and J lost 0, with 17 bases in between. This CDR3 is CASTAQQSLSTDTQYF. The CDR3 region has the DNA TGCGCCAGCACCGCACAACAGTCGCTTAGCACAGATACGCAGTATTTT.

Here the CDR3 reads CASSIFSDSGNTIYF. CDR3 DNA: TGTGCCAGTAGTATATTTTCGGACTCTGGAAACACCATATATTTT. The chain joins TRBV19 to TRBJ1-3; D is unresolved. This CDR3 has 15 residues. Trimming left V 2 bases short and J 0 bases short, with 8 bases between. CDR1 is LNHDA and CDR2 is SQIVND in the germline V gene (reference sequence).

The chain uses TRBV6-1 and TRBJ2-7; D may be TRBD2 (6 bases). The CDR3 contains 15 residues. Trimming left V 6 bases short and J 4 bases short, with 19 bases between. Germline assignment: CDR1 MNHNS and CDR2 SASEGT. The CDR3 protein is CASRRAEGTGYEQYF. The DNA for the CDR3 is TGTGCCAGCAGGCGAGCGGAGGGTACGGGGTACGAGCAGTACTTC.

Only a few counts were recorded for this clonotype. The chain carries TRBV7-9 and TRBJ2-7; D is undetermined. The germline V and J ends were trimmed by 3 bases and 2 bases, with 8 bases remaining between them. This CDR3 contains 13 residues. CDR1 and CDR2 from the germline V gene are SEHNR and FQNEAQ (reference sequence). DNA for the CDR3: TGTGCCAGCAGCTTCGACGGAACCTACGAGCAGTACTTC. Its protein product is CASSFDGTYEQYF.

The V and J genes are TRBV7-2 and TRBJ2-3, with 8 positions matching TRBD2. V was pared by 7 bases and J by 2 bases, with 14 bases of the junction left unmatched. The CDR3 has 17 residues. CDR1 is SGHTA, CDR2 FQGNSA, per germline. For the CDR3, the DNA is TGTGCCAGCACTCCCGGGGACCGGGGGGGGTACACAGATACGCAGTATTTT. Its translation: CASTPGDRGGYTDTQYF.

By sample share, this clonotype is hyperexpanded. This chain joins TRBV6-5 and TRBJ2-2; 9 bases agree with TRBD1. V was pared by 2 bases and J by 5 bases, with 6 bases of the junction left unmatched. The CDR3 runs to 16 residues. Germline CDR1 MNHEY, CDR2 SVGAGI. The CDR3 here is CASSYAQGARTGELFF. In DNA form, the CDR3 reads TGTGCCAGCAGTTACGCACAGGGGGCGAGGACCGGGGAGCTGTTTTTT.

V gene TRBV2 combines with J gene TRBJ2-2; tentatively, D is TRBD2 (5 bases). CDR3 length equals 17 residues. Trimming removed 6 bases at V and 4 bases at J, with 21 bases between. CDR1 SNHLY and CDR2 FYNNEI come from the germline V gene. CDR3 sequence reads: CASSPPGGFVSTGELFF. DNA of the CDR3: TGTGCCAGCAGCCCCCCAGGCGGGTTCGTATCCACCGGGGAGCTGTTTTTT.

V gene TRBV14 combines with J gene TRBJ2-7; TRBD1 is a possible D gene (5 bases). V shed 0 bases and J shed 0 bases, with 6 bases lying between them. This CDR3 spans 14 amino acids. From germline, CDR1 is SGHDN and CDR2 FVKESK. The CDR3 DNA reads as TGTGCCAGCAGCCAAGATCAGGGCTCCTACGAGCAGTACTTC. Its translation is CASSQDQGSYEQYF.

This clonotype came up a few times. This chain joins TRBV28 and TRBJ1-5; TRBD1 aligns across 7 bases. Trimming took 8 bases from V and 2 from J; bases not matched to a gene: 9. The CDR3 extends over 15 amino acids. Germline V gene sequence: CDR1 MDHEN, CDR2 SYDVKM. The CDR3 loop is CASSRQGMGNQPQHF. CDR3 nucleotide sequence: TGTGCCAGCTCCAGACAGGGTATGGGCAATCAGCCCCAGCATTTT.

A few counts support this clonotype. The chain couples TRBV12-3 or TRBV12-4 to TRBJ2-7; D uncertain. V was trimmed by 6 bases and J by 1 base, leaving 10 bases between them. This CDR3 comprises 13 residues. CDR3 DNA sequence: TGTGCCAGCAGCCCTTTGATATCCTACGAGCAGTACTTC. Its translation is CASSPLISYEQYF.

This clonotype was recorded a few times. This chain joins TRBV10-3 and TRBJ1-4; 8 bases fit TRBD1. Germline V gene sequence: CDR1 ENHRY, CDR2 SYGVKD. Germline trimming cut 3 bases from V and 7 bases from J; bases unmatched to any gene: 4. There are 14 residues in the CDR3. Here the CDR3 reads CAISDPGGSEKLFF. The CDR3 coding sequence is TGTGCCATCAGTGACCCAGGGGGCTCTGAAAAACTGTTTTTT.

The V gene is TRBV20-1, the J gene TRBJ1-6; tentatively, D is TRBD1 (5 bases). Germline V gene data show CDR1 as DFQATT and CDR2 as SNEGSKA (reference sequence). With 2 bases removed from V and 6 bases from J, the gap between germline ends came to 14 bases. This CDR3 contains 15 residues. The CDR3 sequence: CSARTTGTSNSPLHF. DNA of the CDR3: TGCAGTGCTAGAACAACCGGGACTAGTAATTCACCCCTCCACTTT.

The chain couples TRBV10-3 to TRBJ2-2; unclear D gene. The V gene lost 0 bases and the J gene lost 7 bases, with 15 bases spanning the gap. CDR1 is ENHRY and CDR2 is SYGVKD in the germline V gene. This CDR3 is built from 16 residues. CDR3 DNA sequence: TGTGCCATCAGTGAGTCGACGGTGACCAGCGTCGGGGAGCTGTTTTTT. This encodes CAISESTVTSVGELFF.

V and J are TRBV11-3 and TRBJ1-6; no firm D call. The germline V gene encodes CDR1 SGHNT and CDR2 YENEEA. V gave up 7 bases and J gave up 9 bases, with 16 bases separating them. CDR3 size: 14 residues. CDR3 region: CASTTGVGGSPLHF. The CDR3, as DNA: TGTGCCAGCACCACCGGCGTCGGCGGTTCACCCCTCCACTTT.

There are a few counts of this clonotype. V is TRBV7-2 and J is TRBJ2-5, with D possibly matching TRBD1 (6 bases). Between the trimmed V and J ends, which lost 3 bases and 0 bases, there was a span of 8 bases. Germline assignment: CDR1 SGHTA and CDR2 FQGNSA. The CDR3 loop spans 14 amino acids. CDR3 sequence reads: CASSFRQDQETQYF. CDR3 DNA sequence: TGTGCCAGCAGCTTCCGACAGGACCAAGAGACCCAGTACTTC. The full variable domain, rest sourced from reference TRBV7-2 and TRBJ2-5, is GAGVSQSPSNKVTEKGKDVELRCDPISGHTALYWYRQSLGQGLEFLIYFQGNSAPDKSGLPSDRFSAERTGGSVSTLTIQRTQQEDSAVYLCASSFRQDQETQYFGPGTRLLVL.

The DNA for the CDR3 is TGCAGTGCTAGGAAGGGGACTAGCGGGGGCAAAAACATTCAGTACTTC. Amino acid sequence: CSARKGTSGGKNIQYF. The gene calls are TRBV20-1 and TRBJ2-4; TRBD2 matches 14 bases. The length of the CDR3 is 16 residues. Trimming removed 3 bases from V and 3 bases from J; junction bases left unmatched: 4. CDR1 DFQATT and CDR2 SNEGSKA come from the germline V gene (reference sequence).

The rearrangement links TRBV20-1 to TRBJ2-7; D is unresolved. Germline lookup yields CDR1 DFQATT and CDR2 SNEGSKA (reference sequence). CDR3 length: 13 amino acids. V was clipped by 3 bases and J by 6 bases, with 15 bases between them. CDR3 sequence reads: CSASPTALPEQYF. DNA for the CDR3: TGCAGTGCTAGCCCAACAGCACTACCCGAGCAGTACTTC.

The J gene is TRBJ1-6, the V gene TRBV6-1, with unresolved D. Germline V gene sequence: CDR1 MNHNS, CDR2 SASEGT. Trimming took 7 bases from V and 8 from J, leaving 15 bases between them. The CDR3 has 14 amino acids. CDR3 protein: CASTPEGGYSPLHF. In nucleotides, the CDR3 is TGTGCCAGCACTCCAGAAGGTGGATATTCACCCCTCCACTTT.

In its sample, this clonotype was seen a few times. The chain has TRBV11-3 and TRBJ2-7; 10 bases map to TRBD1. CDR3 length equals 15 residues. With 8 bases clipped from V and 2 bases from J, the junction kept 9 bases outside the gene matches. Germline values: CDR1 SGHNT, CDR2 YENEEA. CDR3 loop: CASRISGTGAYEQYF. The CDR3 DNA is TGTGCCAGCCGGATCTCCGGGACAGGGGCCTACGAGCAGTACTTC.

This clonotype was observed a few times. The genes are TRBV12-3 or TRBV12-4 and TRBJ1-1, with TRBD1 matching 8 bases. The junction had 17 bases not matched to a gene; V was cut back by 5 bases and J by 0 bases. The CDR3 runs 19 residues. CDR3 sequence reads: CASSQSKQGGTGLNTEAFF. CDR3 nucleotide sequence: TGTGCCAGCAGTCAGTCCAAACAGGGGGGAACAGGCTTGAACACTGAAGCTTTCTTT.

This clonotype has a handful of counts. CDR3 DNA sequence: TGCAGTGCTAGAGATCCCCTTACAGGGGGGATAATGAACACTGAAGCTTTCTTT. Translation gives CSARDPLTGGIMNTEAFF. This rearrangement joins TRBV20-1 to TRBJ1-1, with TRBD1 matching 8 bases. Germline trimming cut 0 bases from V and 0 bases from J; bases unmatched to any gene: 12. The CDR3 loop spans 18 amino acids. Germline loops: CDR1 DFQATT, CDR2 SNEGSKA (reference sequence).

This clonotype has just a few counts. V and J are TRBV5-4 and TRBJ1-6; possibly TRBD1 for D (6 bases). The germline CDR1 and CDR2 sequences are SGHNT and YYREEE (reference sequence). This CDR3 comprises 14 residues. Trimming cost V 0 bases and J 10 bases, with 11 bases left between them. CDR3 nucleotide sequence: TGTGCCAGCAGCTTGGGGGGGGGGCAGTCACCCCTCCACTTT. Residues: CASSLGGGQSPLHF.

The rearrangement uses TRBV20-1 and TRBJ1-2, with D maybe TRBD1 (5 bases). Germline V lookup: CDR1 DFQATT, CDR2 SNEGSKA (reference sequence). The CDR3 runs to 15 residues. V lost 3 bases and J lost 2, with 16 bases in between. DNA for the CDR3: TGCAGTGCTAGCCTGCAGGGACTAACCAACTATGGCTACACCTTC. This gives the protein CSASLQGLTNYGYTF.

The chain joins TRBV19 to TRBJ2-1; D gene uncertain. Trimming stripped 3 bases from V and 2 bases from J, with 11 bases between. CDR3 length equals 15 residues. The germline V gene encodes CDR1 LNHDA and CDR2 SQIVND (reference sequence). CDR3 loop: CASSMTTGAYNEQFF. For the CDR3, the DNA is TGTGCCAGTAGTATGACGACTGGTGCCTACAATGAGCAGTTCTTC.

This rearrangement joins TRBV28 to TRBJ2-2, with 7 bases that match TRBD1. V shed 7 bases, J shed 6 bases, and the junction held 8 bases outside the gene matches. CDR1 is MDHEN and CDR2 is SYDVKM in the germline V gene. The CDR3 has 14 amino acids. CDR3 residues: CASNRQGGAGELFF. Here the CDR3 DNA reads TGTGCCAGCAACCGACAGGGTGGTGCCGGGGAGCTGTTTTTT.

The rearrangement joins TRBV20-1 to TRBJ2-1; TRBD2 matches at 9 bases. CDR1 DFQATT and CDR2 SNEGSKA come from the germline V gene (reference sequence). The junction had 9 bases not matched to a gene; V was cut back by 5 bases and J by 4 bases. CDR3 size: 15 residues. The chain's CDR3 is CSAGGGAGGYNEQFF. CDR3 in DNA: TGCAGTGCTGGTGGGGGAGCGGGGGGATACAATGAGCAGTTCTTC.

This clonotype has more than one count but fewer than ten. V usage is TRBV7-2 and J usage is TRBJ2-3; 11 bases align to TRBD2. This CDR3 region has 18 residues. With V trimmed by 4 bases and J by 0 bases, 9 bases remained unmatched. Germline values: CDR1 SGHTA, CDR2 FQGNSA. CDR3 sequence: CASSSVAGGRPSTDTQYF. The CDR3 bases are TGTGCCAGCAGCTCGGTAGCGGGGGGGCGTCCGAGCACAGATACGCAGTATTTT.

In nucleotides, the CDR3 is TGTGCCACCCGACAGGACTCAACCAATGAGCAGTTCTTC. Amino acids: CATRQDSTNEQFF. V usage is TRBV11-2 and J usage is TRBJ2-1; D is possibly TRBD1 (6 bases). V lost 10 bases and J lost 6, with 16 bases in between. This CDR3 is 13 amino acids long. CDR1 and CDR2 from the germline V gene are SGHAT and FQNNGV.

The chain links TRBV2 to TRBJ1-2; tentative D call: TRBD1 (5 bases). The CDR3 runs to 14 residues. Trimming stripped 6 bases from V and 0 bases from J, with 11 bases between. Germline values: CDR1 SNHLY, CDR2 FYNNEI. The CDR3 spells CASSGRDSNYGYTF. The CDR3 nucleotides read TGTGCCAGCAGCGGACGGGACTCTAACTATGGCTACACCTTC.

DNA of the CDR3: TGTGCCAGCGAACGGTACACTGAAGCTTTCTTT. The encoded protein is CASERYTEAFF. The chain uses TRBV7-9 and TRBJ1-1; D is unresolved. Trimming removed 8 bases at V and 3 bases at J, with 7 bases between. The germline CDR1 and CDR2 sequences are SEHNR and FQNEAQ (reference sequence). This CDR3 has 11 amino acids.